This entry is about one TCR beta chain. Its antigen is still unknown. This specimen belongs to a study of cytomegalovirus exposure and HLA in healthy donors. About the research overall: A prior analysis found about 110 million unique TCR beta sequences from 170 million or so T cells. Overall study results and limits: The authors listed approximately 160 TCR beta chains as cytomegalovirus-associated.

Germline CDR1 is LNHDA and CDR2 is SQIVND (reference sequence). This CDR3 comprises 14 residues. V shed 6 bases and J shed 0 bases, with 9 bases lying between them. Vbeta (60) and Jbeta (13) primers were used in the PCR. Libraries were prepared by immunoSEQ multiplex PCR; TCRdb keeps only in-frame clonotypes and omits some of them. There are approximately 110,000 clones in the sample; roughly 81% occur only once, and 0.95% to 1.4% lies in the top ten. The gene calls are TRBV19 and TRBJ1-3; the D gene is possibly TRBD1 (6 bases). The sequencing sample was made of PBMCs. The source of this sequence is a woman aged 25 to 39 in good health and CMV-seronegative. The CDR3 protein is CASRDSFSGNTIYF. For the CDR3, the DNA is TGTGCCAGTAGGGACAGCTTCTCTGGAAACACCATATATTTT.